Presented here are 20 T cell receptor beta chains from one specimen sequenced in a study of blood T cell repertoires in COVID-19. The assay was immunoSEQ multiplex PCR, and TCRdb's table has in-frame clones only and misses some. The sample lists approximately 300,000 clones, 87% occurring once. What was sequenced was peripheral blood. These receptors all come from a woman aged 45-65 years who had recovered from COVID-19.

The chain has TRBV19 and TRBJ2-3; D might be TRBD2 (6 bases). V gave up 6 bases and J gave up 0 bases, with 13 bases separating them. CDR3 length: 15 residues. CDR1 and CDR2 from the germline V gene are LNHDA and SQIVND (reference sequence). The CDR3 region has the DNA TGTGCCAGTAGAGCTTGGGAGGCTAGCACAGATACGCAGTATTTT. It translates to CASRAWEASTDTQYF.

The J gene is TRBJ2-5, the V gene TRBV20-1; 7 bases line up with TRBD2. The CDR3 sequence is 13 residues long. J lost 9 bases, V lost 3 bases, and 10 bases had no gene match. Germline V gene lookup returns CDR1 DFQATT and CDR2 SNEGSKA (reference sequence). In DNA, the CDR3 is TGCAGTGCTAGTGGCGGGGGTCTCGGGGCCCAGTACTTC. Translated, it gives CSASGGGLGAQYF.

The V gene is TRBV7-3, the J gene TRBJ2-4; 9 bases map to TRBD1. The CDR3 has 14 amino acids. Per the germline V gene, CDR1 is SGHTA and CDR2 is FQGTGA. Trimming at V came to 3 bases and at J to 8 bases, leaving 5 bases not matched to a gene. CDR3 in amino acids: CASSFTGGKDIQYF. The CDR3 DNA reads as TGTGCCAGCAGCTTTACAGGGGGCAAGGACATTCAGTACTTC. Full variable domain (outside the CDR3, taken from reference TRBV7-3 and TRBJ2-4): GAGVSQTPSNKVTEKGKYVELRCDPISGHTALYWYRQSLGQGPEFLIYFQGTGAADDSGLPNDRFFAVRPEGSVSTLKIQRTERGDSAVYLCASSFTGGKDIQYFGAGTRLSVL.

The chain has TRBV28 and TRBJ2-7; TRBD2 aligns across 7 bases. CDR3 length equals 15 residues. Losses at the gene ends were 3 bases for V and 7 bases for J; bases not matched to a gene: 12. Germline CDR1 MDHEN, CDR2 SYDVKM. CDR3 amino acids: CASSLGGGGFVEQYF. For the CDR3, the DNA is TGTGCCAGCAGTTTGGGTGGCGGGGGTTTTGTGGAGCAGTACTTC. The full variable domain, its missing parts supplied by reference TRBV28 and TRBJ2-7, is DVKVTQSSRYLVKRTGEKVFLECVQDMDHENMFWYRQDPGLGLRLIYFSYDVKMKEKGDIPEGYSVSREKKERFSLILESASTNQTSMYLCASSLGGGGFVEQYFGPGTRLTVT.

The rearrangement joins TRBV15 to TRBJ2-1; TRBD2 matches 13 bases. Germline CDR1 and CDR2: LNHNV and YYDKDF (reference sequence). This CDR3 has 17 amino acids. The ends lost 1 base at V and 3 bases at J; junction bases unmatched: 3. This chain's CDR3 is CATSRVRTSGGYNEQFF. For the CDR3, the DNA is TGTGCCACCAGCAGAGTGAGGACTAGCGGGGGCTACAATGAGCAGTTCTTC.

This chain links TRBV7-2 with TRBJ2-7; 13 bases are a match to TRBD2. With 5 bases clipped from V and 4 bases from J, the junction kept 8 bases outside the gene matches. The germline gives CDR1 SGHTA, CDR2 FQGNSA. The CDR3 runs 16 residues. The CDR3 sequence: CASSPRTSGGRYEQYF. The CDR3 nucleotides read TGTGCCAGCAGCCCGAGGACTAGCGGGGGACGGTACGAGCAGTACTTC.

The chain employs TRBV5-1 and TRBJ1-6; no clear D. The CDR3 spans 14 residues. CDR1 is SGHRS and CDR2 is YFSETQ in the germline V gene. V dropped 4 bases and J dropped 0 bases, with 5 bases sitting between them. The CDR3 is CASSISSYNSPLHF. The CDR3 DNA is TGCGCCAGCAGCATTAGCTCCTATAATTCACCCCTCCACTTT.

Details on this clone: One end of the junction is discordant with germline, which a read error may explain. V gene TRBV5-1 combines with J gene TRBJ2-2, with D possibly matching TRBD1 (5 bases). The germline V gene has CDR1 SGHRS and CDR2 YFSETQ. The CDR3 has 15 amino acids. The CDR3 DNA follows: TGCGCCAGCAGCTTGGAAGGTTTTGGGGCCGGCGAGCTGTTTTTT. Translated, it gives CASSLEGFGAGELFF.

The chain is built from TRBV19 and TRBJ2-1; 10 bases map to TRBD2. The CDR3 spans 16 residues. With V trimmed by 6 bases and J by 4 bases, 9 bases remained unmatched. The germline V gene has CDR1 LNHDA and CDR2 SQIVND (reference sequence). This chain's CDR3 is CASRPQLAGPYNEQFF. CDR3 sequence (DNA): TGTGCCAGTAGACCCCAACTAGCGGGACCTTACAATGAGCAGTTCTTC.

The chain has TRBV7-2 and TRBJ1-6; 8 bases fit TRBD1. V gave up 6 bases and J gave up 4 bases; unmatched junction bases: 5. CDR3 length equals 15 residues. Germline-derived CDR1 and CDR2 are SGHTA and FQGNSA. This chain's CDR3 is CASSRTGMYNSPLHF. Here the CDR3 DNA reads TGTGCCAGCAGTAGGACAGGGATGTATAATTCACCCCTCCACTTT.

V gene TRBV4-2 combines with J gene TRBJ1-4; no firm D call. Germline loops: CDR1 LGHNA, CDR2 YNFKEQ. The V and J ends lost 0 bases and 6 bases respectively, with 14 bases between them. The CDR3 is made up of 16 amino acids. CDR3 region: CASSQDLAAGDEKLFF. CDR3 DNA sequence: TGTGCCAGCAGCCAAGATCTAGCTGCGGGAGATGAAAAACTGTTTTTT.

Only one count was recorded for this clone. The chain combines TRBV5-6 with TRBJ1-5; D not certain. This CDR3 comprises 17 residues. CDR1 SGHDT and CDR2 YYEEEE come from the germline V gene. Trimming took off 4 bases at V and 2 bases at J, with 19 bases between the two ends. The DNA of the CDR3 is TGTGCCAGCAGCCTGGGCGGTCCTACTCAAGGCAATCAGCCCCAGCATTTT. Translated: CASSLGGPTQGNQPQHF.

The J gene is TRBJ1-2, the V gene TRBV24-1; 11 bases align to TRBD1. V shed 4 bases and J 8 bases; nucleotides not matched to a gene: 5. Germline V gene lookup returns CDR1 KGHDR and CDR2 SFDVKD. The CDR3 is 14 amino acids. The CDR3 sequence is CATSDTDRGQGYTF. The CDR3 region has the DNA TGTGCCACCAGTGACACGGACAGGGGGCAGGGCTACACCTTC.

The J gene is TRBJ1-2, the V gene TRBV9; D possibly corresponds to TRBD1 (6 bases). V was clipped by 3 bases and J by 4 bases, with 19 bases between them. CDR3 length equals 16 residues. The V gene's germline CDR1 is SGDLS and CDR2 YYNGEE. As DNA, the CDR3 is TGTGCCAGCAGCGGCAGCCCGACAGGTCTGACCTATGGCTACACCTTC. As protein: CASSGSPTGLTYGYTF.

The V call is TRBV30, the J call TRBJ2-3; 7 bases fit TRBD2. The germline V gene encodes CDR1 GTSNPN and CDR2 SVGIG (reference sequence). With 2 bases clipped from V and 2 bases from J, the junction kept 13 bases outside the gene matches. This CDR3 region has 17 residues. The CDR3: CAWSRRGWQGLTDTQYF. The CDR3 DNA reads as TGTGCCTGGAGTCGGCGGGGGTGGCAAGGCCTCACAGATACGCAGTATTTT.

The genes are TRBV10-3 and TRBJ1-4, with D possibly matching TRBD1 (5 bases). The V gene lost 2 bases and the J gene lost 7 bases, with 14 bases spanning the gap. Germline CDR1 and CDR2: ENHRY and SYGVKD. This CDR3 is built from 15 residues. CDR3 region: CAISEIGGNSEKLFF. The CDR3 DNA is TGTGCCATCAGTGAGATCGGGGGGAATTCTGAAAAACTGTTTTTT.

The rearrangement joins TRBV12-2 to TRBJ1-6. TRBV12-2 constitutes a pseudogene. The CDR3 covers 15 residues. CDR3 region: CASRSSRPGGSPLHF. The CDR3, as DNA: TGTGCAAGTCGCTCCTCGCGGCCCGGCGGATCACCCCTCCACTTT.

The chain couples TRBV28 to TRBJ1-1; D is possibly TRBD1 (6 bases). V shed 8 bases and J shed 0 bases, with 10 bases lying between them. The CDR3 contains 13 residues. Germline CDR1 reads MDHEN; CDR2 reads SYDVKM. The CDR3 spells CASHRDLNTEAFF. CDR3 DNA: TGTGCCAGCCACAGGGATCTGAACACTGAAGCTTTCTTT.

The rearrangement uses TRBV7-2 and TRBJ1-5; the D is unclear. Per germline, CDR1 SGHTA and CDR2 FQGNSA. This CDR3 has 15 amino acids. Trimming stripped 1 base from V and 10 bases from J, with 17 bases between. The CDR3 DNA sequence: TGTGCCAGCAGCTTAGTTGAGTCGGTAATCAATCCCCAGCATTTT. Protein product: CASSLVESVINPQHF.

This chain connects TRBV18 to TRBJ2-7, with D tentatively TRBD2 (5 bases). V was pared by 3 bases and J by 2 bases, with 11 bases between. This CDR3 is built from 14 residues. The germline V gene has CDR1 KGHSH and CDR2 LQKENI. The CDR3 spells CASSPSRVTYEQYF. For the CDR3, the DNA is TGTGCCAGCTCACCCTCGAGGGTAACCTACGAGCAGTACTTC.